This TCR beta chain was sequenced during a study of T cell responses to AZD1222 COVID-19 vaccine (dated by TCRdb to the early 2020s). General notes on the study: TCR sequencing was performed for approximately 240 trial participants, of whom 200 to 210 were given two doses of AZD1222 and around 25 were given two doses of MenACWY control vaccine. Trial participants were enrolled by age into 18-55, 56-69 and 70-plus year subgroups, with around 150, 28 and 57 TCR-sequenced participants respectively.

The time point label here, explained by the study, means: about 28 days (+/-7) after the second vaccine dose. AZD1222 recipients given second doses at about 4 weeks or at about 12 weeks were pooled, since spike-specific TCR depth and breadth were not found to differ between the two schedules. Samples from vaccinated people were obtained from the UK trials COV001 and COV002, which included a single-blind randomized controlled phase 2/3 trial of AZD1222 (ChAdOx1 nCoV-19) in healthy adults. Trial participant PBMC samples were collected at day 0 and day 28 after the second dose for TCRbeta chain sequencing. In its sample, this clone was seen a few times. Its target antigen remains unknown. There are no base qualities to consult, and no much larger clone falls within one base. The CDR3 regions of human TCRbeta chains were subjected to immunosequencing. From the authors' description of their analysis: Repertoire TCRs were checked for matches against a reference library of SARS-CoV-2-specific TCRs that had been generated using the MIRA antigen-specificity platform. Breadth was defined as the fraction of unique TCRs that were SARS-CoV-2-associated. Depth was defined as the fraction of total T cells that were SARS-CoV-2-associated. Each spike-specific TCR was assigned to its reactive spike region and to a CD4 or CD8 class using the MIRA data. Log10-transformed breadth and depth values were compared by one-way ANOVA with Sidak's multiple comparisons tests. TCRdb re-hosts the immuneACCESS table, in-frame sequences only. Its copies lack some clones; in the studies checked, an unresolved V gene accounts for under half of them, and the cause for the rest is not known. The V and J calls and clone size are taken from that table; D and trimming were inferred from the DNA. Here the sample has roughly 30,000 clones; 78% occur a single time. Jointly, the top ten make up roughly 4% of the sample.

What the authors observed across the whole study: Participants were mostly white British and included more females than males, and it was suggested by the authors that clonal diversity may have been underestimated. After two AZD1222 doses, spike-specific TCR breadth and depth were significantly higher than at day 0 and than in MenACWY recipients. No day 14 peak-response samples were available, so repertoires were characterized only after the peak T cell response. In the small 56-69-year group, the increase in depth fell short of significance, most likely because of low power. The whole spike protein was spanned by vaccine-associated CD4 TCRs, and dominant responses were seen in regions 160-218 and 743-854. Conclusions about previously exposed vaccinees are limited, since just a handful of AZD1222 recipients were seropositive for SARS-CoV-2 at baseline. Reportedly, close to half of the unique spike-specific TCRs recognized epitopes lying outside the regions that are mutated in the B.1.351 and B.1.1.7 variants.

This receptor was identified in an adult who received the AZD1222 COVID-19 vaccine. The sequencing here drew on peripheral blood, taken 28 days after the second AZD1222 dose.

The CDR3 amino acid sequence is: CASSQGAGGQPQHF. The DNA sequence is as follows: TGTGCCAGTTCACAGGGGGCTGGTGGTCAGCCCCAGCATTTT. The chain uses TRBV6-5 and TRBJ1-5, with 9 junctional bases fitting TRBD1. From the cysteine through the phenylalanine, the CDR3 covers 14 amino acids. Only CDR3 DNA remains: 42 bases, in frame from the first base. V has 9 bases trimmed and J has 6 bases trimmed; junction bases matching no gene number 9. The CDR1 and CDR2 encoded by the germline V gene are MNHEY and SVGAGI.